This TCR beta chain was found in a study of PD-1 blockade in classical Hodgkin lymphoma. Method: immunoSEQ multiplex PCR; TCRdb's copy keeps in-frame clones and lacks some. The sample has 10,000 to 15,000 clones; under 85% are singletons. Germline loops: CDR1 MNHEY, CDR2 SMNVEV (reference sequence). The CDR3 is 13 amino acids. Between the trimmed V and J ends, which lost 8 bases and 0 bases, there was a span of 8 bases. In every patient, relapse followed autologous stem cell transplantation, while exposure to brentuximab vedotin differed. Magnetic negative selection served to purify CD4+ T cells out of PBMCs that had been thawed. Patients' outcomes at their best amounted to complete response, partial response or progressive disease. Regarding the study as a whole: Baseline diversity in complete responders resembled that of newly diagnosed patients. Significantly greater TCR diversity emerged by C4D1 in CD4+ cells but not CD8+ cells. Some patients started nivolumab under 1 year after ASCT, and they were excluded.

Worth noting for this clone: Its matching antigen is unknown.

The specimen was CD4+ T cells from blood, collected at baseline. The chain uses TRBV27 and TRBJ1-5; tentatively, D is TRBD1 (5 bases). This receptor was obtained from a human donor with classical Hodgkin lymphoma. The CDR3 reads CASGDYSNQPQHF. The CDR3 nucleotides are TGTGCCAGCGGGGACTATAGCAATCAGCCCCAGCATTTT.